These 15 T cell receptor beta chains originate from one sample sequenced in a study of blood T cells in healthy people across ages. The second PCR ran roughly 6 to 12 cycles with a sample-barcoded 5' primer and J-beta primers. TCRdb itself ran the 5' RACE reads through MiXCR, one entry per CDR3 protein. The sample lists some 760,000 distinct CDR3 sequences; around 25% were seen once. This same sample was also taken into another study, of T cells of mothers and their children.

Sequencing was done on a sample of blood. The receptors shown here come from a boy aged 5 to 17 in good health.

This clonotype was recorded at least ten times. The CDR3 reads CASRGGRETQYF. The DNA for the CDR3 is TGTGCCAGCAGAGGGGGGCGAGAGACCCAGTACTTC. This chain connects TRBV6-6 to TRBJ2-5; D may correspond to TRBD1 or TRBD2 (6 bases each). This CDR3 spans 12 amino acids. V was trimmed by 6 bases and J by 4 bases, leaving 9 bases between them. CDR1 and CDR2 from the germline V gene are MNHNY and SVGAGI (reference sequence).

This chain links TRBV7-2 with TRBJ2-5; TRBD1 aligns across 7 bases. Germline CDR1 and CDR2: SGHTA and FQGNSA. The CDR3 spans 14 residues. Germline trimming cut 2 bases from V and 3 bases from J; bases unmatched to any gene: 3. The CDR3 sequence: CASSLTGQEETQYF. CDR3 in DNA: TGTGCCAGCAGCTTAACTGGACAGGAAGAGACCCAGTACTTC.

There are a few counts of this clonotype. The gene calls are TRBV20-1 and TRBJ2-3; 11 bases align to TRBD2. The germline CDR1 and CDR2 sequences are DFQATT and SNEGSKA (reference sequence). The CDR3 is 15 residues long. Losses at the gene ends were 5 bases for V and 4 bases for J; bases not matched to a gene: 8. CDR3 protein: CSAGTSGSGADTQYF. Here the CDR3 DNA reads TGCAGTGCTGGTACTAGCGGGAGTGGAGCAGATACGCAGTATTTT.

This clonotype was counted only a few times. J is TRBJ2-1 and V is TRBV29-1, with 11 bases lining up with TRBD2. Trimming at V came to 6 bases and at J to 0 bases, leaving 13 bases not matched to a gene. The germline gives CDR1 SQVTM, CDR2 ANQGSEA. The length of the CDR3 is 18 residues. CDR3 in amino acids: CSVAGTSGAVSSYNEQFF. For the CDR3, the DNA is TGCAGCGTGGCCGGGACTAGCGGTGCTGTAAGCTCCTACAATGAGCAGTTCTTC.

In this sample, this clonotype turned up a few times. The chain joins TRBV28 to TRBJ1-2, with D possibly TRBD1 on 5 matching bases. The germline V gene encodes CDR1 MDHEN and CDR2 SYDVKM. V was pared by 8 bases and J by 7 bases, with 17 bases between. This CDR3 spans 13 amino acids. The CDR3 bases are TGTGCCAGCTACCTGACCTCAGGGTCTGGCTACACCTTC. Translation gives CASYLTSGSGYTF.

The chain carries TRBV6-6 and TRBJ2-5; no firm D call. TRBJ2-7 matches the DNA end more closely, so the J call is doubtful. This CDR3 has 10 residues. Germline V lookup: CDR1 MNHNY, CDR2 SVGAGI (reference sequence). CDR3: CASGWNEQYF. The CDR3 DNA reads as TGTGCCAGCGGTTGGAACGAGCAGTACTTC.

This clonotype was counted only a few times. For the CDR3, the DNA is TGTGCCACCAGCAAAGGCAAGGGAGCTTCAGAGACCCAGTACTTC. Translation gives CATSKGKGASETQYF. This chain connects TRBV15 to TRBJ2-5; D is perhaps TRBD2 (5 bases). V was clipped by 4 bases and J by 4 bases, with 16 bases between them. Per germline, CDR1 LNHNV and CDR2 YYDKDF (reference sequence). The CDR3 has 15 amino acids.

This clonotype has just a few counts. This chain uses TRBV14 with TRBJ2-3; 14 bases are a match to TRBD2. The CDR3 is 20 amino acids. CDR1 is SGHDN and CDR2 is FVKESK in the germline V gene. The junction had 10 bases not matched to a gene; V was cut back by 0 bases and J by 2 bases. CDR3 amino acids: CASSQDRGLAGGLFTDTQYF. The CDR3 coding sequence is TGTGCCAGCAGCCAAGATCGAGGACTAGCGGGAGGACTTTTCACAGATACGCAGTATTTT.

The sample holds a few counts of this clonotype. The chain recombines TRBV29-1 with TRBJ2-5, with D perhaps matching TRBD1 (5 bases). The CDR3 consists of 11 residues. V lost 4 bases and J lost 3, with 6 bases in between. Germline V gene lookup returns CDR1 SQVTM and CDR2 ANQGSEA. CDR3 sequence (DNA): TGCAGCGTTGGACAGAAAGAGACCCAGTACTTC. This codes for CSVGQKETQYF. The whole variable domain, remainder taken from reference TRBV29-1 and TRBJ2-5, is SAVISQKPSRDICQRGTSLTIQCQVDSQVTMMFWYRQQPGQSLTLIATANQGSEATYESGFVIDKFPISRPNLTFSTLTVSNMSPEDSSIYLCSVGQKETQYFGPGTRLLVL.

V usage is TRBV7-9 and J usage is TRBJ2-1, with D possibly TRBD2 on 5 matching bases. This CDR3 comprises 15 residues. The germline gives CDR1 SEHNR, CDR2 FQNEAQ (reference sequence). Deletions cut 5 bases from V and 4 bases from J, with 15 bases between. CDR3 sequence (DNA): TGTGCCAGCAGCCCGCGAGGGTCTCTGTACAATGAGCAGTTCTTC. The encoded protein is CASSPRGSLYNEQFF.

This clonotype was observed a few times. The chain employs TRBV28 and TRBJ2-5; D possibly corresponds to TRBD1 (5 bases). CDR1 is MDHEN, CDR2 SYDVKM, per germline. The length of the CDR3 is 15 residues. V was cut by 6 bases and J by 1 base, with 15 bases left in between. The CDR3 region is CASSQTAPAQETQYF. The CDR3 DNA reads as TGTGCCAGCAGCCAGACAGCGCCCGCCCAAGAGACCCAGTACTTC.

This clonotype was found a few times. The J gene is TRBJ1-1, the V gene TRBV5-1; D unresolved. This CDR3 contains 15 residues. Trimming pared 4 bases from V and 0 bases from J, leaving 13 bases between. Germline CDR1 is SGHRS and CDR2 is YFSETQ. The DNA of the CDR3 is TGCGCCAGCAGCCTGACGCAGGATATGAACACTGAAGCTTTCTTT. It codes for CASSLTQDMNTEAFF.

This clonotype was seen many times. This chain joins TRBV5-5 and TRBJ2-4; perhaps TRBD2 as D (5 bases). Germline CDR1 is SGHKS and CDR2 is YYEKEE (reference sequence). The germline V and J ends were trimmed by 1 base and 5 bases, with 19 bases remaining between them. The length of the CDR3 is 17 residues. For the CDR3, the DNA is TGTGCCAGCAGCTTGTTGGTGGGGTCAGCCGGGGAAAACATTCAGTACTTC. This sequence encodes CASSLLVGSAGENIQYF.

This clonotype was recorded a few times. The CDR3 spells CASSLGGLAGTETQYF. The CDR3 DNA follows: TGTGCCAGCAGCTTGGGAGGGCTAGCGGGAACAGAGACCCAGTACTTC. The chain uses TRBV5-4 and TRBJ2-5; 9 positions match TRBD2. After removal of 0 bases from V and 4 bases from J, the junction contained 7 bases not matched to a gene. The CDR3 extends over 16 amino acids. Germline V gene sequence: CDR1 SGHNT, CDR2 YYREEE (reference sequence).

This clonotype was seen a handful of times. The chain is built from TRBV2 and TRBJ1-4; D uncertain. The germline V gene encodes CDR1 SNHLY and CDR2 FYNNEI. V lost 6 bases, J lost 5 bases, and 10 bases lay in between. This CDR3 is built from 13 residues. This CDR3 reads CASSVKKNEKLFF. The DNA for the CDR3 is TGTGCCAGCAGCGTGAAGAAAAATGAAAAACTGTTTTTT.